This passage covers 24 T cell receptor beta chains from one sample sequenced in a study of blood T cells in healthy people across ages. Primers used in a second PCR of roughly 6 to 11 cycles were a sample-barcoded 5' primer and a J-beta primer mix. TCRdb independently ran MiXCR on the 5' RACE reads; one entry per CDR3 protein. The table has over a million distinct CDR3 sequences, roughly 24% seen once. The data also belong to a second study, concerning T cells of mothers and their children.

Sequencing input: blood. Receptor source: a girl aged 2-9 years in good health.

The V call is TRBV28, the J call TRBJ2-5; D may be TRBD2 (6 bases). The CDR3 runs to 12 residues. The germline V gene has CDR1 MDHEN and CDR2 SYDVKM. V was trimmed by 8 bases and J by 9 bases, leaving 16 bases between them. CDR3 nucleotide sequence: TGTGCCAGCGGACTATCTGCGCGGGCCCAGTACTTC. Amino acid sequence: CASGLSARAQYF.

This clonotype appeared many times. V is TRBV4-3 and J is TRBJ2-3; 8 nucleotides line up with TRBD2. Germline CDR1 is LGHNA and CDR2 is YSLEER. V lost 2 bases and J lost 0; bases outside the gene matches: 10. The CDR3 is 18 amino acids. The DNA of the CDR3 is TGCGCCAGCAGCCAATCCCCTACTAGCGGACCTAGCACAGATACGCAGTATTTT. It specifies CASSQSPTSGPSTDTQYF.

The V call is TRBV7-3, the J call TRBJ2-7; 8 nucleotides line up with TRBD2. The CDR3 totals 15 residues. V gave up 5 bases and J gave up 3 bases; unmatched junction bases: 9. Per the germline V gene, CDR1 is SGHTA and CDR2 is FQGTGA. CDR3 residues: CASSLAAGTSYEQYF. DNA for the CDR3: TGTGCCAGCAGCCTCGCGGCCGGGACTAGCTACGAGCAGTACTTC.

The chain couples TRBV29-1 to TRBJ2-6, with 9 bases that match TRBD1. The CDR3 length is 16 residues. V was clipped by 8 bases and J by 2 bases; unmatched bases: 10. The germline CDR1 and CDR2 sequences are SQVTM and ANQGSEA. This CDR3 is CSFNRDRVTGANVLTF. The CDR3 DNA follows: TGCAGCTTTAACCGGGACAGGGTGACTGGGGCCAACGTCCTGACTTTC.

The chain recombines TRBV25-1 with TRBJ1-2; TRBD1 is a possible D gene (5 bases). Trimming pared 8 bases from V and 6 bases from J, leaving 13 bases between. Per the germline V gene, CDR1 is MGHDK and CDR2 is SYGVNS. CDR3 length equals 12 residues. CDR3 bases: TGTGCCAGCGGGGGAGGCGGAAATGGCTACACCTTC. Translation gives CASGGGGNGYTF.

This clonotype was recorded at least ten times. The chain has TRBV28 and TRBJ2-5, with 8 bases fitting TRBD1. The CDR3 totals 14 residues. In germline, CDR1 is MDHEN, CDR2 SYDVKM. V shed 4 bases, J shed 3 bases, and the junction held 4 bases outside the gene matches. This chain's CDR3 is CASSSLDREETQYF. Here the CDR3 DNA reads TGTGCCAGCAGTTCCTTGGACAGGGAAGAGACCCAGTACTTC. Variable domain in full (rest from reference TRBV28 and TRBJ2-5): DVKVTQSSRYLVKRTGEKVFLECVQDMDHENMFWYRQDPGLGLRLIYFSYDVKMKEKGDIPEGYSVSREKKERFSLILESASTNQTSMYLCASSSLDREETQYFGPGTRLLVL.

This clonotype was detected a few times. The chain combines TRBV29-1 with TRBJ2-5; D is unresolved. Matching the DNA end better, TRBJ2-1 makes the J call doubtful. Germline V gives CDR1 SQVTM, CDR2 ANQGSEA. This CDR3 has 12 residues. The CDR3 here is CSARSSPAEQFF. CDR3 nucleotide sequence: TGCAGCGCCAGAAGTAGCCCGGCGGAGCAGTTCTTC.

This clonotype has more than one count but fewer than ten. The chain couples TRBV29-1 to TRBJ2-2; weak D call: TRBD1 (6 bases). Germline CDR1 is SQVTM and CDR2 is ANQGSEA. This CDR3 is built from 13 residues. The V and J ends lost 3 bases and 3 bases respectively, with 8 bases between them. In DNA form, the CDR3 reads TGCAGCGTTGATAAGGGGGACACCGGGGAGCTGTTTTTT. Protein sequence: CSVDKGDTGELFF.

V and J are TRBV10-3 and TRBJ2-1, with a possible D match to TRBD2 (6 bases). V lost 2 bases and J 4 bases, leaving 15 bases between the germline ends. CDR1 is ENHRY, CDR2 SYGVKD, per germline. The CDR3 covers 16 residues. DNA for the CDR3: TGTGCCATCAGTGAGCGATTAGCGGATCCGTACAATGAGCAGTTCTTC. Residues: CAISERLADPYNEQFF.

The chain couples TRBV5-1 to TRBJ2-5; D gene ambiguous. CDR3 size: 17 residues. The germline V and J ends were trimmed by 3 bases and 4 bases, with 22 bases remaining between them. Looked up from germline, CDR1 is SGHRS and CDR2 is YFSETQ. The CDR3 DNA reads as TGCGCCAGCAGCTCCTATCCAGGTGCGATGGTTAGAGAGACCCAGTACTTC. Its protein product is CASSSYPGAMVRETQYF.

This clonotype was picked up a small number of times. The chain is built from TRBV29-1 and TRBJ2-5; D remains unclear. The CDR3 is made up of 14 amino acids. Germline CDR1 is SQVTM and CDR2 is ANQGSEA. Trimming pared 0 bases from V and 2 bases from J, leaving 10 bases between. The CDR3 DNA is TGCAGCGTTGAAGATTGGAGCCCACAAGAGACCCAGTACTTC. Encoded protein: CSVEDWSPQETQYF.

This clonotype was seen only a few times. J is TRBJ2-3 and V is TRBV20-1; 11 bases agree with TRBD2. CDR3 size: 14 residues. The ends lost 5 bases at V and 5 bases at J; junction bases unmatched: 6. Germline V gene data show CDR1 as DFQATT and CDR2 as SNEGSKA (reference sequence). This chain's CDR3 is CSADSGRARDTQYF. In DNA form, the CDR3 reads TGCAGTGCTGATAGCGGGAGGGCCCGAGATACGCAGTATTTT.

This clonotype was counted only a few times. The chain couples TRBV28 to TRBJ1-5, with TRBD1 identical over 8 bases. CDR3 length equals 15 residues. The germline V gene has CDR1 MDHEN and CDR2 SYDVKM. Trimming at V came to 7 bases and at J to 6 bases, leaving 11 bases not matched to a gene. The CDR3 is CASTIPGQVGQPQHF. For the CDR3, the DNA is TGTGCCAGCACCATCCCGGGACAGGTTGGTCAGCCCCAGCATTTT.

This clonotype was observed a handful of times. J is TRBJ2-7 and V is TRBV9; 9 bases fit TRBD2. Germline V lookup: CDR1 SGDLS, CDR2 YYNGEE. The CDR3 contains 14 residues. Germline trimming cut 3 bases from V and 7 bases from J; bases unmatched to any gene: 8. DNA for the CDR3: TGTGCCAGCAGCGCCGGGACTAGCCCGCGGGAGCAGTACTTC. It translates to CASSAGTSPREQYF.

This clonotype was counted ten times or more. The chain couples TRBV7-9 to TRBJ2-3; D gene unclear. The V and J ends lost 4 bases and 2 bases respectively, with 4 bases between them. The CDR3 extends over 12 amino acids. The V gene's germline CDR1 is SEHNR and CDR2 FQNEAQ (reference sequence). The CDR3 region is CASSSHTDTQYF. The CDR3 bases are TGTGCCAGCAGCTCACACACAGATACGCAGTATTTT.

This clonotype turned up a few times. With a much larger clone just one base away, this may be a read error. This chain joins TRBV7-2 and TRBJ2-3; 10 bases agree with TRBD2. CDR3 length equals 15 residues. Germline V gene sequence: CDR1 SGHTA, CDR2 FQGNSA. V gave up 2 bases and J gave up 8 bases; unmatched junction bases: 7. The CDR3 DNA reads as TGTGCCAGCAGCTTAACTAGCGGGGTTATAGGTACGCAGTATTTT. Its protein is CASSLTSGVIGTQYF.

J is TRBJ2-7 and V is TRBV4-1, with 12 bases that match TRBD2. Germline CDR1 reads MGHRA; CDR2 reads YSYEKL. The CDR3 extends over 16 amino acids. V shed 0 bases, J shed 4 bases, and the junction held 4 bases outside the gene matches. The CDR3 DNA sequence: TGCGCCAGCAGCCAAGATCGGCTAGCGGGAGGGTACGAGCAGTACTTC. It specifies CASSQDRLAGGYEQYF.

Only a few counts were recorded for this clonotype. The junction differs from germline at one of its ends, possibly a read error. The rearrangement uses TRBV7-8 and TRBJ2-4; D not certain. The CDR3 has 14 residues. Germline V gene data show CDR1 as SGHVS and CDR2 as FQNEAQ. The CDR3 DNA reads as TGTGCCAGCAGCCCCATCTACTCCAAAAACATTCAGCACTTC. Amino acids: CASSPIYSKNIQHF.

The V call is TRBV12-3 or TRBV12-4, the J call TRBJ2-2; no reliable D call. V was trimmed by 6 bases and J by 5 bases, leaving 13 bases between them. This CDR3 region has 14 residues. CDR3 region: CASSSTWSTGELFF. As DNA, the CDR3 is TGTGCCAGCAGCTCTACCTGGTCAACCGGGGAGCTGTTTTTT.

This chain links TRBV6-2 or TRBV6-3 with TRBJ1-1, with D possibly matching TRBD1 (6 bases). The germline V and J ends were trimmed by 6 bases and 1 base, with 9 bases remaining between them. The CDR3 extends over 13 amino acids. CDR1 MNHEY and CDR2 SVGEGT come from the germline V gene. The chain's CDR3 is CASRSTGNTEAFF. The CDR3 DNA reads TGTGCCAGCAGGTCGACAGGGAACACTGAAGCTTTCTTT.

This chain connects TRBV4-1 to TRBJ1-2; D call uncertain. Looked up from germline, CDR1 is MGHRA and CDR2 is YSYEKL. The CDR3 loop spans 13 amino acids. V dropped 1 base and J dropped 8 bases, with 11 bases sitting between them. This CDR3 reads CASSQGEVIGYTF. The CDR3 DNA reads TGCGCCAGCAGCCAAGGGGAGGTTATCGGCTACACCTTC.

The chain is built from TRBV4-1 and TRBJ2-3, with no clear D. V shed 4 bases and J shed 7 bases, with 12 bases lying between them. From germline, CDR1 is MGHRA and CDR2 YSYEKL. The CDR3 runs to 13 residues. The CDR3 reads CASSPYSGYTQYF. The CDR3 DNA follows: TGCGCCAGCAGCCCCTATTCGGGTTATACGCAGTATTTT.

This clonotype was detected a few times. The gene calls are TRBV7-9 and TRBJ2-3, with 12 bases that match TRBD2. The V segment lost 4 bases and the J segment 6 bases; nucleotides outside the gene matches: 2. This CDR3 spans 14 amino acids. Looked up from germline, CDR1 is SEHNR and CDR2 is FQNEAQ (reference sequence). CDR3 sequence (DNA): TGTGCCAGCAGCTCGACTAGCGGGAGTGATACGCAGTATTTT. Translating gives CASSSTSGSDTQYF.

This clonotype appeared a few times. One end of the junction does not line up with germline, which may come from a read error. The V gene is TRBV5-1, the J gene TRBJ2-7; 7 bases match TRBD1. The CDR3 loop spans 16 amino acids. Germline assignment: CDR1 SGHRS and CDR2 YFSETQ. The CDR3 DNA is TGCGCCAGCACCAAATCTTCAGGGGGACCCTCCCACGAGCAGTACTTC. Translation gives CASTKSSGGPSHEQYF.